The text below deals with one TCR beta chain. One end of the junction fails to match germline, which may point to a read error. The sample is drawn from a study of blood T cell repertoires in COVID-19. Across the whole study: The study drew acute and convalescent COVID-19 samples from the United States, Italy and Spain. PBMCs, B-cell-depleted T cells, or T cells provided the cDNA or gDNA that made up the material.

Germline-derived CDR1 and CDR2 are SGHNT and YENEEA. The CDR3 extends over 15 amino acids. Authors' methods: The assay estimated nucleated cells by amplifying reference gene primers. TCRdb's copy holds only in-frame clones and misses some; the assay was immunoSEQ multiplex PCR. The DNA gave D and trimming, while V, J and clone size come from that table. The sample yields about 100,000 clones, roughly nine tenths seen once. The chain joins TRBV11-3 to TRBJ2-1; 12 nucleotides align to TRBD1. This receptor was obtained from a man over 45 with acute or convalescent COVID-19. The specimen sequenced was peripheral blood. CDR3 nucleotide sequence: TGTGCCAGCAGCCTAGAGGGGACAGGGGGCGATGAGCAGTTCTTC. Translation gives CASSLEGTGGDEQFF.